This T cell receptor (beta chain) was documented in a study of blood T cell repertoires in COVID-19. Study summary: Samples representing acute and convalescent COVID-19 were sourced from the United States, Italy and Spain. PBMCs, B-cell-depleted T cells, or T cells provided the cDNA or gDNA that made up the material.

Per the germline V gene, CDR1 is KGHSH and CDR2 is LQKENI. CDR3 size: 13 residues. The V gene end was trimmed by 1 base and the J gene end by 5 bases; junction bases not matched to a gene: 2. In the original processing: For nucleated cells, counts were estimated from reference gene primer amplification. Profiled with immunoSEQ multiplex PCR; TCRdb holds only in-frame clones, not every one. That table supplies the V and J calls and clone size; D and trimming were determined from the DNA. This table holds roughly 150,000 clones, around 83% found once. The chain is built from TRBV18 and TRBJ2-7; 7 bases match TRBD2. This clonotype originated in a woman aged 45-65 years with COVID-19, enrolled during active disease. The specimen sequenced was peripheral blood. CDR3 DNA: TGTGCCAGCTCACCACGAGGGAGGGACGAGCAGTACTTC. Translating it yields CASSPRGRDEQYF.